These 18 T cell receptor beta chains share one sample of origin, sequenced in a study of glioma-infiltrating T cells after dendritic cell vaccination. Some clones are missing from TCRdb's copy, which holds only in-frame ones; the method was immunoSEQ multiplex PCR. In the table there are approximately 85,000 clones, 85% of which are singletons. Time point defined: after dendritic cell vaccination, including at tumor progression/relapse. The sequencing here drew on blood, taken after dendritic cell vaccination. The receptors here all came from a human donor with glioblastoma.

The chain links TRBV5-1 to TRBJ1-5; D perhaps matches TRBD1 (5 bases). This CDR3 is 15 amino acids long. V was cut by 2 bases and J by 0 bases, with 9 bases left in between. Germline CDR1 reads SGHRS; CDR2 reads YFSETQ. The CDR3 bases are TGCGCCAGCAGCTTAGACAGCTATAGCAATCAGCCCCAGCATTTT. It encodes CASSLDSYSNQPQHF.

The V gene is TRBV11-2, the J gene TRBJ2-5, with 7 bases matching TRBD1. Germline trimming cut 2 bases from V and 7 bases from J; bases unmatched to any gene: 10. Germline CDR1 is SGHAT and CDR2 is FQNNGV. This CDR3 has 15 amino acids. Here the CDR3 DNA reads TGTGCCAGCAGCTTAACGGACAGGACCTCGGGGACCCAGTACTTC. Its protein is CASSLTDRTSGTQYF. Based on the CDR3 plus reference TRBV11-2 and TRBJ2-5, the full variable domain is EAGVAQSPRYKIIEKRQSVAFWCNPISGHATLYWYQQILGQGPKLLIQFQNNGVVDDSQLPKDRFSAERLKGVDSTLKIQPAKLEDSAVYLCASSLTDRTSGTQYFGPGTRLLVL.

The CDR3 spells CASSDQTQGLNQPQHF. The CDR3 DNA reads TGTGCCAGCAGTGATCAAACGCAGGGTCTCAATCAGCCCCAGCATTTT. This chain links TRBV25-1 with TRBJ1-5; D is possibly TRBD1 (5 bases). This CDR3 region has 16 residues. V was cut by 3 bases and J by 3 bases, with 15 bases left in between. The V gene's germline CDR1 is MGHDK and CDR2 SYGVNS.

The CDR3 region has the DNA TGTGCCAGCAGCTCGTACAGGGAAACCGGGGAGCTGTTTTTT. This codes for CASSSYRETGELFF. V gene TRBV7-3 combines with J gene TRBJ2-2; D may be TRBD1 (6 bases). Trimming removed 4 bases from V and 5 bases from J, with 11 bases in between. This CDR3 region has 14 residues. CDR1 is SGHTA, CDR2 FQGTGA, per germline.

The chain couples TRBV27 to TRBJ2-7; 10 positions match TRBD1. After removal of 5 bases from V and 0 bases from J, the junction contained 4 bases not matched to a gene. The CDR3 is made up of 15 amino acids. Germline-derived CDR1 and CDR2 are MNHEY and SMNVEV (reference sequence). The CDR3 here is CASSAGTGVSYEQYF. The CDR3 DNA follows: TGTGCCAGCAGTGCAGGGACAGGGGTCTCCTACGAGCAGTACTTC.

In DNA form, the CDR3 reads TGTGCCAGCAGTGAAGGAGGGACAAGGCTCCGGGGCTACACCTTC. Residues: CASSEGGTRLRGYTF. The chain recombines TRBV2 with TRBJ1-2, with D possibly TRBD1 on 6 matching bases. Germline V gene data show CDR1 as SNHLY and CDR2 as FYNNEI. Trimming took 1 base from V and 8 from J, leaving 17 bases between them. The CDR3 covers 15 residues.

The V and J genes are TRBV28 and TRBJ2-5; 8 positions match TRBD1. Losses at the gene ends were 5 bases for V and 5 bases for J; bases not matched to a gene: 10. This CDR3 comprises 15 residues. Germline V lookup: CDR1 MDHEN, CDR2 SYDVKM. For the CDR3, the DNA is TGTGCCAGCAGTGAAACGGGACAGGTAACGGAGACCCAGTACTTC. Amino acid sequence: CASSETGQVTETQYF. The full variable domain, rest sourced from reference TRBV28 and TRBJ2-5, is DVKVTQSSRYLVKRTGEKVFLECVQDMDHENMFWYRQDPGLGLRLIYFSYDVKMKEKGDIPEGYSVSREKKERFSLILESASTNQTSMYLCASSETGQVTETQYFGPGTRLLVL.

This chain links TRBV6-1 with TRBJ1-5; no reliable D call. V was pared by 8 bases and J by 4 bases, with 12 bases between. The CDR3 runs 13 residues. CDR1 MNHNS and CDR2 SASEGT come from the germline V gene. The CDR3 protein is CASAVTVNQPQHF. In DNA, the CDR3 is TGTGCCAGCGCTGTAACTGTGAATCAGCCCCAGCATTTT.

This clone was recorded a few times. The V and J genes are TRBV18 and TRBJ1-6; D not resolved. V was shortened by 2 bases and J by 7 bases, with 9 bases between the two germline ends. Germline assignment: CDR1 KGHSH and CDR2 LQKENI. The CDR3 has 14 amino acids. The CDR3 DNA follows: TGTGCCAGCTCACCAAGTGGCTCCAATTCACCCCTCCACTTT. Residues: CASSPSGSNSPLHF.

This rearrangement joins TRBV5-1 to TRBJ2-7; D is ambiguous. This CDR3 has 14 amino acids. With 0 bases removed from V and 1 base from J, the gap between germline ends came to 8 bases. Germline CDR1 and CDR2: SGHRS and YFSETQ. The CDR3 DNA reads TGCGCCAGCAGCTTGGCCACAAGTTCCTACGAGCAGTACTTC. Residues: CASSLATSSYEQYF.

This chain links TRBV5-1 with TRBJ1-2; D perhaps matches TRBD1 (5 bases). The CDR3 spans 16 residues. V lost 0 bases to trimming and J lost 2 bases, with 14 bases between them. Germline CDR1 SGHRS, CDR2 YFSETQ. CDR3 residues: CASSLAPGGKNYGYTF. As DNA, the CDR3 is TGCGCCAGCAGCTTGGCGCCCGGGGGAAAGAACTATGGCTACACCTTC.

Remarks on this clone: Different DNA sequences within this sample yield the same CDR3. V is TRBV9 and J is TRBJ2-3, with D hard to call. The CDR3 runs 14 residues. Trimming shortened V by 0 bases and J by 2 bases, and 7 bases separated the two germline ends. The germline V gene has CDR1 SGDLS and CDR2 YYNGEE. The CDR3 region is CASSVAGLTDTQYF. As DNA, the CDR3 is TGTGCCAGCAGCGTAGCAGGCCTCACAGATACGCAGTATTTT.

This clone was seen just once. The gene calls are TRBV4-3 and TRBJ2-7; D unresolved. The V gene's germline CDR1 is LGHNA and CDR2 YSLEER. Trimming took off 1 base at V and 0 bases at J, with 16 bases between the two ends. The CDR3 covers 17 residues. CDR3 loop: CASSQGSPGQTSYEQYF. The CDR3 bases are TGCGCCAGCAGCCAAGGATCCCCAGGTCAAACCTCCTACGAGCAGTACTTC.

The rearrangement links TRBV7-9 to TRBJ2-7; D perhaps matches TRBD1 (6 bases). Trimming took off 5 bases at V and 4 bases at J, with 6 bases between the two ends. Germline loops: CDR1 SEHNR, CDR2 FQNEAQ (reference sequence). The CDR3 consists of 11 residues. The CDR3 DNA reads as TGTGCCAGCAGCACAGGGTACGAGCAGTACTTC. Translation gives CASSTGYEQYF.

The gene calls are TRBV11-3 and TRBJ2-2, with no clear D. Germline V lookup: CDR1 SGHNT, CDR2 YENEEA. This CDR3 is 13 amino acids long. Trimming shortened V by 1 base and J by 7 bases, and 7 bases separated the two germline ends. The CDR3 DNA reads as TGTGCCAGCAGCTTAGCGGGTGGCGGGGAGCTGTTTTTT. Residues: CASSLAGGGELFF.

The rearrangement joins TRBV6-5 to TRBJ1-1, with TRBD1 identical over 8 bases. CDR1 is MNHEY and CDR2 is SVGAGI in the germline V gene. Trimming cost V 6 bases and J 1 base; bases outside gene matches: 7. The CDR3 runs 15 residues. Here the CDR3 reads CASSRPGTGNTEAFF. The DNA for the CDR3 is TGTGCCAGCAGCCGTCCCGGGACAGGGAACACTGAAGCTTTCTTT.

The V gene is TRBV10-3, the J gene TRBJ1-2; 12 bases are a match to TRBD1. V lost 4 bases to trimming and J lost 8 bases; unmatched junction nucleotides: 8. There are 15 residues in the CDR3. CDR1 and CDR2 (germline): ENHRY, SYGVKD. The CDR3 DNA reads as TGTGCCATCAGTGGGCCGGGACAGGGGGCGCAGGGCTACACCTTC. This codes for CAISGPGQGAQGYTF.

The rearrangement uses TRBV4-3 and TRBJ1-2; D is possibly TRBD1 (6 bases). CDR1 and CDR2 from the germline V gene are LGHNA and YSLEER. V was trimmed by 6 bases and J by 2 bases, leaving 10 bases between them. The CDR3 loop spans 13 amino acids. The CDR3 coding sequence is TGCGCCAGCAGTCCCAGGGGAAACTATGGCTACACCTTC. Amino acids: CASSPRGNYGYTF.